This TCR beta chain stems from a study of T cell responses to AZD1222 COVID-19 vaccine. A note on this clone: Antigen specificity is unknown.

TCRdb's copy holds only in-frame clones and misses some; the assay was immunoSEQ multiplex PCR. The table shows approximately 150,000 clones, with 86% occurring only once. Study-level findings and limits: Spike-specific TCR breadth and depth rose after two AZD1222 doses.

Germline CDR1 MGHRA, CDR2 YSYEKL. The CDR3 loop spans 14 amino acids. Trimming stripped 3 bases from V and 5 bases from J, with 13 bases between. Material: peripheral blood, obtained 28 days after the second AZD1222 dose. This receptor was identified in an adult who received the AZD1222 COVID-19 vaccine. The chain uses TRBV4-1 and TRBJ1-1; D may be TRBD1 (5 bases). CDR3 sequence: CASSHYRTTTEAFF. CDR3 bases: TGCGCCAGCAGCCACTATAGGACAACGACTGAAGCTTTCTTT.